This TCR beta chain was sequenced for a study of blood T cell repertoires in COVID-19. Measured with immunoSEQ multiplex PCR; TCRdb has only the in-frame clones, and not every one. The sample consists of approximately 160,000 clones, roughly 77% of them appearing once. Trimming took 10 bases from V and 3 from J, leaving 19 bases between them. The CDR3 contains 15 residues. The V gene's germline CDR1 is SNHLY and CDR2 FYNNEI. This clone was detected once. The TCR originated in a human donor in a cohort sampled during active COVID-19. The sample was peripheral blood. The genes are TRBV2 and TRBJ2-4; D unresolved. CDR3 coding DNA: TGTGCCATCCACCCCTTGCTCGTCGGCAAAAACATTCAGTACTTC. This gives the protein CAIHPLLVGKNIQYF.